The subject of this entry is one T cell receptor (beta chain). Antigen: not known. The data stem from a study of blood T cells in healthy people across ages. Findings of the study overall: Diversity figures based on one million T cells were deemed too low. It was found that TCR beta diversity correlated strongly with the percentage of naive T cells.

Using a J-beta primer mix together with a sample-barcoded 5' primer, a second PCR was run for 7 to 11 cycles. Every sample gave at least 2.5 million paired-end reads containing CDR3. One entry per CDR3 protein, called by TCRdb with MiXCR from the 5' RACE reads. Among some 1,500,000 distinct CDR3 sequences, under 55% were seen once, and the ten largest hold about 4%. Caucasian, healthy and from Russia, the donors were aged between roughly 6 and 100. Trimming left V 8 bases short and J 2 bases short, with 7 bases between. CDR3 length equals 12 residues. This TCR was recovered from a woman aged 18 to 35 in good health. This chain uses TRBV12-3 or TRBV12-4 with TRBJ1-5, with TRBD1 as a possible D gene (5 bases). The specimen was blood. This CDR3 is CASGAGNQPQHF. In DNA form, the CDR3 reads TGTGCCAGCGGGGCGGGCAATCAGCCCCAGCATTTT.